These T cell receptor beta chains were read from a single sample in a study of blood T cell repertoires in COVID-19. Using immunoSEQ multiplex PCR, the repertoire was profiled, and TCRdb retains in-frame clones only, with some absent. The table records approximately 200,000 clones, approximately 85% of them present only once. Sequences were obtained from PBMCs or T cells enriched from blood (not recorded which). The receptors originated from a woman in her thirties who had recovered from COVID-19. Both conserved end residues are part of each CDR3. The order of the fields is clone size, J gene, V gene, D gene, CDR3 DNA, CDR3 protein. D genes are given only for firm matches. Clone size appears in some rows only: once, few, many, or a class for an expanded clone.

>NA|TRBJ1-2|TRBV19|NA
TGTGCCAGTACCGCAGCGGTGTCTTGGAACTATGGCTACACCTTC
CASTAAVSWNYGYTF
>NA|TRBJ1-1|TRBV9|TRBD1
TGTGCCAGCAGCGTTGAACAGGGGGCGCGGACTGAAGCTTTCTTT
CASSVEQGARTEAFF
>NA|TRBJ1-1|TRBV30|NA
TGTGCCTGGATTCCCCGGTTCATAAAGAACACTGAAGCTTTCTTT
CAWIPRFIKNTEAFF
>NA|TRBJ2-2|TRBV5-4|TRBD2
TGTGCCAGCAGCTACCTTGGTAGCGGGAGTTCCGGGGAGCTGTTTTTT
CASSYLGSGSSGELFF
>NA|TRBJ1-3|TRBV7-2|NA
TGTGCCAGCAGCTTGGCCGCAGACATAGGAAACACCATATATTTT
CASSLAADIGNTIYF
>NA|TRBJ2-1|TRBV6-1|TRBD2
TGTGCCAGCAGTGAACGAAGTCCGACTAGCGGGAGAAGCAATGAGCAGTTCTTC
CASSERSPTSGRSNEQFF
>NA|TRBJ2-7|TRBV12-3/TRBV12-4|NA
TGTGCCAGCAGTGGCGGGGCAACCTACGAGCAGTACTTC
CASSGGATYEQYF
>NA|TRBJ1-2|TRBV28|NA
TGTGCCAGCAGTTTAGGGGAGCAAACCTATGGCTACACCTTC
CASSLGEQTYGYTF
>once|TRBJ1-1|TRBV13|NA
TGTGCCAGCAGCCACACCGGTGAGGGCACTGAAGCTTTCTTT
CASSHTGEGTEAFF
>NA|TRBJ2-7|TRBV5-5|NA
TGTGCCAGCAGCCCGGAGGGATTCACCTACGAGCAGTACTTC
CASSPEGFTYEQYF
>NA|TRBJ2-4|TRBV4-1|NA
TGCGCCAGCAGCCAAGGCAGGGCCGCCAAAAACATTCAGTACTTC
CASSQGRAAKNIQYF
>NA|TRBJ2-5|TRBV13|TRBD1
TGTGCCAGCAGCCCGACCGGGACAGGGTCAGAGACCCAGTACTTC
CASSPTGTGSETQYF
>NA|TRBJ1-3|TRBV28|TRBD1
TGTGCCAGCAGTAGACAGGGAGAATCTGGAAACACCATATATTTT
CASSRQGESGNTIYF
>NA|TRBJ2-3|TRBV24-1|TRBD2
TGTGCCACCAGTGGGACTAGCGGTAGCACAGATACGCAGTATTTT
CATSGTSGSTDTQYF
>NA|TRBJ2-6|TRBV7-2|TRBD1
TGTGCCAGCAGCTCAGGGACAGCAGGGGCCAACGTCCTGACTTTC
CASSSGTAGANVLTF
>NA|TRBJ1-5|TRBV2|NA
TGTGCCAGCCGGGGGAGGGGGAATCAGCCCCAGCATTTT
CASRGRGNQPQHF
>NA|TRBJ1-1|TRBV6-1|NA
TGTGCCAGCAGTGAATATGAGGGAATGAGCACTGAAGCTTTCTTT
CASSEYEGMSTEAFF
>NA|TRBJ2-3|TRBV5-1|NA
TGCGCCAGCAGCTTGGTGGGCACATCCACAGATACGCAGTATTTT
CASSLVGTSTDTQYF
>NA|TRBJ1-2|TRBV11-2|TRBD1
TGTGCCAGCAGCTTAAACTCGGGACGGAGGGGGCAAGGCTACACCTTC
CASSLNSGRRGQGYTF
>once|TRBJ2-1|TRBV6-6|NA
TGTGCCAGCAGTCCGTGGGCCCTGGGGACTTTGTCCTACAATGAGCAGTTCTTC
CASSPWALGTLSYNEQFF